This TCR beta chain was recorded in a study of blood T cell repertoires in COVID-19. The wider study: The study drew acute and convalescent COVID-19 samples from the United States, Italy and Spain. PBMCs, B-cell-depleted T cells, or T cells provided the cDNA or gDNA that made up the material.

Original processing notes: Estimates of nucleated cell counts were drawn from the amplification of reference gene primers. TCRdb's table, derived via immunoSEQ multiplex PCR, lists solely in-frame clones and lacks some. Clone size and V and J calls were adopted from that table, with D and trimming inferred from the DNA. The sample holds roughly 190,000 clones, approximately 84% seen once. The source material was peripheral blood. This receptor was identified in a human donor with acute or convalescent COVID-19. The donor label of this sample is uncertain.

The DNA for the CDR3 is TGTGCCAGCAGGAGGCCCACAGGGGCAGGTAGTGAGCAGTTCTTC. Amino acids: CASRRPTGAGSEQFF. The chain joins TRBV6-5 to TRBJ2-1, with 7 nucleotides matching TRBD1. J was trimmed by 9 bases and V by 6 bases; bases with no gene match: 14. Germline CDR1 MNHEY, CDR2 SVGAGI. The CDR3 covers 15 residues.